Given below is one T cell receptor (beta chain) in context. The data were obtained in a study of blood T cell repertoires in COVID-19. Study-wide context: Whether acute or convalescent, the COVID-19 samples came from the United States, Italy and Spain. PBMCs, B-cell-depleted T cells, or T cells provided the cDNA or gDNA that made up the material.

Followed longitudinally, the Seattle patients had been enrolled during active infection. In the original workflow: Amplified reference gene primers provided the basis for estimating nucleated cell counts. The repertoire was sequenced with immunoSEQ multiplex PCR; TCRdb's copy has only in-frame clones and lacks some. That table gives V, J and clone size, and the DNA gave D and trimming. The data show 150,000 or so clones, with approximately 82% seen just once and 6.5% to 9% held by the top ten. Input material: peripheral blood. The receptor's source is a woman aged 40 to 50 with COVID-19, enrolled during active disease.

CDR3 sequence: CASSLAGTAEAFF. In DNA, the CDR3 is TGTGCCAGCAGTTTAGCCGGGACAGCAGAAGCTTTCTTT. The chain carries TRBV6-5 and TRBJ1-1; 7 positions agree with TRBD1. The CDR3 covers 13 residues. CDR1 is MNHEY and CDR2 is SVGAGI in the germline V gene. V gave up 4 bases and J gave up 8 bases; unmatched junction bases: 7.